This entry features one TCR beta chain sequence. Its antigen is currently unknown. TCRdb recomputed calls from the reads with MiXCR, one row per CDR3 protein. The sample records about 310,000 distinct CDR3 sequences, roughly a sixth being singletons. The data were taken from a study of T cell repertoires in cytomegalovirus infection. Turning to the study itself: Indicated by public TCR beta signatures were CMV infection and matching HLA type.

General study findings and limits: CMV-specific HLA-C-restricted TCR beta clonotypes dominated the ex vivo response.

The J segment lost 2 bases and the V segment lost 5 bases, leaving 12 bases of the junction unmatched. There are 18 residues in the CDR3. The germline CDR1 and CDR2 sequences are MNHEY and SVGEGT. The TCR sequence derives from a human donor in good health (CMV status not recorded). Some clones in this sample may be carry-over from other donors' samples. The sequenced sample consisted of PBMCs. V usage is TRBV6-2 or TRBV6-3 and J usage is TRBJ1-5; TRBD1 matches 10 bases. The CDR3 sequence is CASSEDRGSAFGNQPQHF. CDR3 coding DNA: TGTGCCAGCAGTGAGGACAGGGGGTCGGCCTTTGGCAATCAGCCCCAGCATTTT.